The 11 T cell receptor beta chains below were found in one sample sequenced in a study of shared clonotypes between healthy human individuals. CD8 cells regarded as naive lacked CD45RO, were positively chosen for CCR7, and omitted terminally differentiated effector memory CD45RA+ cells. Sequencing was performed with immunoSEQ multiplex PCR; in TCRdb, only in-frame clones are kept and a portion is missing. This sample has about 2.2 million clones; over 85% occur once, and the top ten carry over 1.5%. Sequenced input: naive CD8+ T cells from PBMCs. These receptors were taken from a man younger than 35 in good health. Some clones in this sample may be carry-over from other donors' samples.

Here the CDR3 reads CASAAGQIYTGELFF. The CDR3 DNA reads as TGTGCCAGCGCCGCGGGACAGATCTACACCGGGGAGCTGTTTTTT. The chain links TRBV27 to TRBJ2-2; D is possibly TRBD1 (7 bases). V was cut by 8 bases and J by 3 bases, with 16 bases left in between. The germline V gene has CDR1 MNHEY and CDR2 SMNVEV (reference sequence). CDR3 size: 15 residues.

The chain has TRBV11-2 and TRBJ2-5; D uncertain. The CDR3 spans 14 residues. CDR1 and CDR2 from the germline V gene are SGHAT and FQNNGV. V lost 5 bases and J lost 4, with 14 bases in between. The CDR3 nucleotides read TGTGCCAGCAGCGATGGCTGGAGCCCAGAGACCCAGTACTTC. Protein sequence: CASSDGWSPETQYF.

V and J are TRBV19 and TRBJ2-1; 7 positions agree with TRBD2. V was clipped by 3 bases and J by 8 bases; unmatched bases: 10. CDR1 and CDR2 from the germline V gene are LNHDA and SQIVND (reference sequence). The CDR3 spans 15 residues. For the CDR3, the DNA is TGTGCCAGTAGTATCGGTTTGGGGGGGAGGTATGAGCAGTTCTTC. Protein product: CASSIGLGGRYEQFF. Together with reference TRBV19 and TRBJ2-1, the CDR3 gives the full variable domain: DGGITQSPKYLFRKEGQNVTLSCEQNLNHDAMYWYRQDPGQGLRLIYYSQIVNDFQKGDIAEGYSVSREKKESFPLTVTSAQKNPTAFYLCASSIGLGGRYEQFFGPGTRLTVL.

V usage is TRBV14 and J usage is TRBJ1-1, with 7 bases aligning to TRBD1. The V gene end was trimmed by 4 bases and the J gene end by 1 base; junction bases not matched to a gene: 6. The CDR3 has 15 residues. Germline V gives CDR1 SGHDN, CDR2 FVKESK. DNA for the CDR3: TGTGCCAGCAGCCGTCGACAGGGAAAGAACACTGAAGCTTTCTTT. Its translation is CASSRRQGKNTEAFF.

Notes on this clone: A far more abundant clone sits one base away, making this likely a read error. Different DNA sequences within this sample yield the same CDR3. This chain uses TRBV27 with TRBJ2-3; 12 bases align to TRBD2. Unmatched junction bases numbered 7, after V lost 9 bases and J lost 0 bases. Germline loops: CDR1 MNHEY, CDR2 SMNVEV (reference sequence). This CDR3 is built from 16 residues. The CDR3 nucleotides read TGTGCCAGTCGACTAGCGGGAGCCCTTAGCACAGATACGCAGTATTTT. Translating gives CASRLAGALSTDTQYF.

This rearrangement joins TRBV30 to TRBJ2-3; TRBD2 matches 7 bases. Germline V gene sequence: CDR1 GTSNPN, CDR2 SVGIG (reference sequence). The CDR3 consists of 14 residues. Trimming took 4 bases from V and 2 from J; bases not matched to a gene: 6. The CDR3 here is CAWIPGRHTDTQYF. Written as DNA, the CDR3 is TGTGCCTGGATCCCCGGGAGGCACACAGATACGCAGTATTTT.

V gene TRBV21-1 combines with J gene TRBJ1-2; whether TRBD1, the table's D call, matches the DNA was not checked. TRBV21-1 is described as a pseudogene. The CDR3 totals 15 residues. CDR3 region: CASKIGSGFLDGYTF. The CDR3 DNA follows: TGTGCCAGCAAGATCGGTTCAGGGTTCTTGGATGGCTACACCTTC.

This clone came up once. This chain links TRBV9 with TRBJ2-1; tentative D call: TRBD1 (6 bases). This CDR3 region has 16 residues. From germline, CDR1 is SGDLS and CDR2 YYNGEE. Trimming pared 2 bases from V and 2 bases from J, leaving 14 bases between. CDR3 nucleotide sequence: TGTGCCAGCAGCGTCAACCCCAGGACAGCCTACAATGAGCAGTTCTTC. Protein product: CASSVNPRTAYNEQFF.

This chain joins TRBV13 and TRBJ2-7, with 15 bases aligning to TRBD2. The CDR3 runs to 15 residues. Germline values: CDR1 PRHDT, CDR2 FYEKMQ (reference sequence). Trimming took 5 bases from V and 4 from J; bases not matched to a gene: 3. As DNA, the CDR3 is TGTGCCAGCAGCCAAGGGACTAGCGGGAGGTACGAGCAGTACTTC. Translation: CASSQGTSGRYEQYF.

Here the CDR3 reads CASSFGKYQETQYF. The CDR3 DNA reads TGTGCCAGCAGCTTCGGGAAGTACCAAGAGACCCAGTACTTC. The gene calls are TRBV5-4 and TRBJ2-5, with D perhaps matching TRBD2 (5 bases). V was clipped by 2 bases and J by 0 bases, with 8 bases between them. The CDR3 is 14 amino acids. Germline CDR1 is SGHNT and CDR2 is YYREEE (reference sequence).

The chain is built from TRBV7-9 and TRBJ2-7; no clear D. Germline CDR1 reads SEHNR; CDR2 reads FQNEAQ (reference sequence). Trimming took 5 bases from V and 4 from J, leaving 12 bases between them. This CDR3 has 13 amino acids. The CDR3 sequence is CASSPPARYEQYF. The CDR3 coding sequence is TGTGCCAGCAGCCCGCCCGCGCGTTACGAGCAGTACTTC.